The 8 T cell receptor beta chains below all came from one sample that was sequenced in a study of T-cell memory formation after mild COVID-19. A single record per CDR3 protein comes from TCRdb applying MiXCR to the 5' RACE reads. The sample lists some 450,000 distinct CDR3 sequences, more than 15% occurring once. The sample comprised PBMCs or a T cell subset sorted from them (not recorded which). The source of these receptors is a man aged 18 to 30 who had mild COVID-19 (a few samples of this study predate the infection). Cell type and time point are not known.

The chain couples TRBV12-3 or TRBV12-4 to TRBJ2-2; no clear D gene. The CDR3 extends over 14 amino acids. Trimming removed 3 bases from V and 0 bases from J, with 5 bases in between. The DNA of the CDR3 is TGTGCCAGCAGTTTTTTAGCGAACACCGGGGAGCTGTTTTTT. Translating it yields CASSFLANTGELFF.

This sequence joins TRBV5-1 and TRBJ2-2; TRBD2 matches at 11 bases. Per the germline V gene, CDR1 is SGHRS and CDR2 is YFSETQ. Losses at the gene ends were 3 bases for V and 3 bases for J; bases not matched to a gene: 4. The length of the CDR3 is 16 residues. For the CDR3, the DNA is TGCGCCAGCAGCTATACTAGCGGGGGTTACACCGGGGAGCTGTTTTTT. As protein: CASSYTSGGYTGELFF.

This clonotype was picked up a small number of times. CDR3 in amino acids: CASSRDREGEQYF. CDR3 bases: TGTGCCAGCAGCCGGGACAGGGAAGGCGAGCAGTACTTC. This chain connects TRBV5-4 to TRBJ2-7; 9 nucleotides match TRBD1. J gave up 6 bases and V 4 bases, and 5 bases lay outside the gene matches. CDR3 length equals 13 residues. Looked up from germline, CDR1 is SGHNT and CDR2 is YYREEE (reference sequence).

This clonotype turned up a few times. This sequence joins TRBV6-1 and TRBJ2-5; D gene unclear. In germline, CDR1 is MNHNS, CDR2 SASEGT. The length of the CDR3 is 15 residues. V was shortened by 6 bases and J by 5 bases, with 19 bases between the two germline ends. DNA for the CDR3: TGTGCCAGCAGCAGGACCACACTGCGGCTGGAGACCCAGTACTTC. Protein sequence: CASSRTTLRLETQYF.

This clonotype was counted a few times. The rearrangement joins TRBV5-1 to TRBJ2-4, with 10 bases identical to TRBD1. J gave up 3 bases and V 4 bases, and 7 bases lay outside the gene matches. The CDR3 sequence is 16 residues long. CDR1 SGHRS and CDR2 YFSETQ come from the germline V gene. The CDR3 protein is CASSLGTGVVKNIQYF. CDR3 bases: TGCGCCAGCAGCCTCGGGACAGGGGTGGTCAAAAACATTCAGTACTTC. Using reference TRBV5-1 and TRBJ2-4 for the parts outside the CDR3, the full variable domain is KAGVTQTPRYLIKTRGQQVTLSCSPISGHRSVSWYQQTPGQGLQFLFEYFSETQRNKGNFPGRFSGRQFSNSRSEMNVSTLELGDSALYLCASSLGTGVVKNIQYFGAGTRLSVL.

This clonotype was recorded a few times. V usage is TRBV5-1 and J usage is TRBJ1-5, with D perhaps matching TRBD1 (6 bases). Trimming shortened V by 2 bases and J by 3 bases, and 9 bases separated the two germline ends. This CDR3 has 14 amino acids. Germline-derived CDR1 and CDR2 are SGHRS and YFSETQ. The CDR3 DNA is TGCGCCAGCAGCTTCCCGGGACACAATCAGCCCCAGCATTTT. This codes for CASSFPGHNQPQHF.

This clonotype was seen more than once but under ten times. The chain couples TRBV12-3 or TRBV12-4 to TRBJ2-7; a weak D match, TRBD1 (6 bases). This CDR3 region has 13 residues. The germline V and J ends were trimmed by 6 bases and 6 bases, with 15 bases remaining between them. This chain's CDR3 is CASSQIQGLEQYF. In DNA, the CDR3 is TGTGCCAGCAGCCAAATACAGGGCCTCGAGCAGTACTTC.

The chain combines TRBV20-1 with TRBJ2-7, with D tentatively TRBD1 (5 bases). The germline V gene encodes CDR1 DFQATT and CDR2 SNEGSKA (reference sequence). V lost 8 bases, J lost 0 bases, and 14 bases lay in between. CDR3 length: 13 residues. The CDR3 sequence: CSRSRQGSYEQYF. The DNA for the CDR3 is TGCAGTCGAAGCCGTCAGGGCTCCTACGAGCAGTACTTC.